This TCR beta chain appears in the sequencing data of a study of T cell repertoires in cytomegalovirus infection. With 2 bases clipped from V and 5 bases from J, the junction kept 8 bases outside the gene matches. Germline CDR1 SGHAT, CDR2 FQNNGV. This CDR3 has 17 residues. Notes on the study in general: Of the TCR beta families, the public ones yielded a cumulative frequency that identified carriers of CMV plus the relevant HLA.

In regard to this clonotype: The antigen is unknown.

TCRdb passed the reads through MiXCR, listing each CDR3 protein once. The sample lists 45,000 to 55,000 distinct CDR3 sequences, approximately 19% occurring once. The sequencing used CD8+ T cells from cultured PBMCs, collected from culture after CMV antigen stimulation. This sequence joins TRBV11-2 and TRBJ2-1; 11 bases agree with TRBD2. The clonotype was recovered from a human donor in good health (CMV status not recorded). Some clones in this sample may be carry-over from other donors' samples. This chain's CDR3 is CASSLTGTSGNHNEQFF. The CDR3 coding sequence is TGTGCCAGCAGCTTAACCGGGACTAGCGGAAACCACAATGAGCAGTTCTTC. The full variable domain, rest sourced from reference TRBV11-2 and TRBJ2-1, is EAGVAQSPRYKIIEKRQSVAFWCNPISGHATLYWYQQILGQGPKLLIQFQNNGVVDDSQLPKDRFSAERLKGVDSTLKIQPAKLEDSAVYLCASSLTGTSGNHNEQFFGPGTRLTVL.